The 31 T cell receptor beta chains presented below share a single source sample, sequenced in a study of cytomegalovirus exposure and HLA in healthy donors. The PCR employed 60 Vbeta primers together with 13 Jbeta primers. Produced via immunoSEQ multiplex PCR; TCRdb's table is partial and in-frame only. In the table there are just under 95,000 clones, over 70% of which are singletons. Source material: PBMCs. The receptors originated from a man in his forties or fifties in good health and CMV-seropositive.

V is TRBV6-5 and J is TRBJ2-3; D is undetermined. Germline V gene lookup returns CDR1 MNHEY and CDR2 SVGAGI. This CDR3 region has 12 residues. V lost 2 bases to trimming and J lost 6 bases, with 6 bases between them. CDR3 loop: CASSYRADTQYF. DNA of the CDR3: TGTGCCAGCAGTTACCGAGCGGATACGCAGTATTTT.

V gene TRBV10-3 combines with J gene TRBJ2-5, with D possibly TRBD1 on 5 matching bases. Germline values: CDR1 ENHRY, CDR2 SYGVKD. The CDR3 is 12 residues long. Trimming took off 3 bases at V and 7 bases at J, with 9 bases between the two ends. The CDR3 here is CAISDRQGTQYF. The CDR3 region has the DNA TGTGCCATCAGTGATCGGCAGGGGACCCAGTACTTC.

J is TRBJ2-5 and V is TRBV19; 7 bases fit TRBD1. This CDR3 is 13 amino acids long. J gave up 5 bases and V 0 bases, and 0 bases lay outside the gene matches. CDR1 and CDR2 from the germline V gene are LNHDA and SQIVND (reference sequence). The CDR3 spells CASSIEQGETQYF. CDR3 nucleotides: TGTGCCAGTAGTATAGAACAGGGGGAGACCCAGTACTTC. Combining the CDR3 with reference TRBV19 and TRBJ2-5 gives the whole variable domain DGGITQSPKYLFRKEGQNVTLSCEQNLNHDAMYWYRQDPGQGLRLIYYSQIVNDFQKGDIAEGYSVSREKKESFPLTVTSAQKNPTAFYLCASSIEQGETQYFGPGTRLLVL.

The rearrangement links TRBV15 to TRBJ2-2; possibly TRBD1 for D (6 bases). This CDR3 is built from 15 residues. The V end was cut by 1 base, the J end by 2 bases, with 8 bases between. Germline lookup yields CDR1 LNHNV and CDR2 YYDKDF (reference sequence). The CDR3 DNA reads as TGTGCCACCAGCAGAGGGGGGCTTAACACCGGGGAGCTGTTTTTT. Protein sequence: CATSRGGLNTGELFF.

J is TRBJ2-7 and V is TRBV6-5; 8 bases align to TRBD1. The CDR3 runs to 15 residues. The trim removed 5 bases at V and 0 bases at J, leaving 6 bases unmatched. Germline lookup yields CDR1 MNHEY and CDR2 SVGAGI. The CDR3 region is CASSLDRGGSYEQYF. The CDR3 DNA is TGTGCCAGCAGTCTCGACAGGGGTGGCTCCTACGAGCAGTACTTC.

The gene calls are TRBV6-5 and TRBJ2-3, with 16 bases identical to TRBD2. The CDR3 sequence is 15 residues long. Germline V gene lookup returns CDR1 MNHEY and CDR2 SVGAGI. V trimming: 7 bases; J trimming: 5 bases; junction bases outside the gene matches: 3. CDR3 coding DNA: TGTGCCAGCACGGGACTAGCGGGGGGGGTAGATACGCAGTATTTT. Protein: CASTGLAGGVDTQYF.

To note about this clone: At one end, the junction sequence differs from germline, possibly due to a read error. The V gene is TRBV5-1, the J gene TRBJ2-1; TRBD2 aligns across 13 bases. The CDR3 length is 15 residues. CDR1 and CDR2 from the germline V gene are SGHRS and YFSETQ. The CDR3: CASSAGLAGNNGQFF. CDR3 nucleotide sequence: TGCGCCAGCAGCGCGGGACTAGCGGGGAACAATGGGCAGTTCTTC. Filled out from reference TRBV5-1 and TRBJ2-1, the complete variable domain reads KAGVTQTPRYLIKTRGQQVTLSCSPISGHRSVSWYQQTPGQGLQFLFEYFSETQRNKGNFPGRFSGRQFSNSRSEMNVSTLELGDSALYLCASSAGLAGNNGQFFGPGTRLTVL.

This sequence joins TRBV28 and TRBJ1-3, with D unclear. Trimming removed 6 bases at V and 1 base at J, with 10 bases between. The CDR3 extends over 14 amino acids. Germline V gene data show CDR1 as MDHEN and CDR2 as SYDVKM. This CDR3 is CASSTPYSGNTIYF. CDR3 in DNA: TGTGCCAGCAGCACCCCCTATTCTGGAAACACCATATATTTT. Supplemented by reference TRBV28 and TRBJ1-3, the full variable domain reads DVKVTQSSRYLVKRTGEKVFLECVQDMDHENMFWYRQDPGLGLRLIYFSYDVKMKEKGDIPEGYSVSREKKERFSLILESASTNQTSMYLCASSTPYSGNTIYFGEGSWLTVV.

The rearrangement links TRBV30 to TRBJ1-5; 8 bases match TRBD1. The junction had 5 bases not matched to a gene; V was cut back by 0 bases and J by 7 bases. Germline V gene sequence: CDR1 GTSNPN, CDR2 SVGIG (reference sequence). The CDR3 is made up of 14 amino acids. In DNA, the CDR3 is TGTGCCTGGAGTGTAATGACAGGGGTGCAGCCCCAGCATTTT. Its translation: CAWSVMTGVQPQHF.

The chain joins TRBV5-6 to TRBJ2-1, with D perhaps matching TRBD2 (6 bases). This CDR3 is 12 amino acids long. The V end lost 3 bases, the J end lost 11 bases, and 12 bases lay between the germline ends. Germline CDR1 and CDR2: SGHDT and YYEEEE. CDR3 DNA sequence: TGTGCCAGCAGCTGGACCGGGACTCAGCAGTTCTTC. This encodes CASSWTGTQQFF.

J is TRBJ1-5 and V is TRBV12-5; D might be TRBD1 (5 bases). CDR1 is LGHNT, CDR2 FRNRAP, per germline. The germline V and J ends were trimmed by 2 bases and 11 bases, with 19 bases remaining between them. The CDR3 consists of 15 residues. The CDR3 DNA sequence: TGTGCTAGTGGTTTGCTCCATGGGGCAGGGTCGGCCCAGCATTTT. It encodes CASGLLHGAGSAQHF.

This clone was detected only a few times. The J gene is TRBJ2-2, the V gene TRBV27, with D maybe TRBD1 (5 bases). Trimming stripped 5 bases from V and 2 bases from J, with 12 bases between. The CDR3 has 15 residues. CDR1 and CDR2 from the germline V gene are MNHEY and SMNVEV (reference sequence). CDR3 residues: CASSPRTPNTGELFF. Here the CDR3 DNA reads TGTGCCAGCAGTCCGAGGACACCTAACACCGGGGAGCTGTTTTTT.

Worth noting for this clone: One end of the junction fails to match germline, which may point to a read error. This rearrangement joins TRBV30 to TRBJ1-2; D perhaps matches TRBD1 (6 bases). The V gene's germline CDR1 is GTSNPN and CDR2 SVGIG (reference sequence). The CDR3 loop spans 15 amino acids. CDR3 sequence (DNA): TGTGCCTGGAGTTCCGGGGGGGGGCAAACCTATGGCTACCCCTTC. As protein: CAWSSGGGQTYGYPF.

This clone has just a few counts. The same CDR3 can be traced to other DNA sequences in this sample. The V call is TRBV7-9, the J call TRBJ1-2, with a possible D match to TRBD1 (5 bases). This CDR3 spans 14 amino acids. V lost 4 bases, J lost 2 bases, and 11 bases lay in between. Germline lookup yields CDR1 SEHNR and CDR2 FQNEAQ (reference sequence). CDR3: CASSSLTENYGYTF. CDR3 DNA sequence: TGTGCCAGCAGCTCATTGACAGAGAACTATGGCTACACCTTC.

This sequence joins TRBV29-1 and TRBJ1-1; D is unclear. With 1 base removed from V and 3 bases from J, the gap between germline ends came to 15 bases. CDR1 is SQVTM and CDR2 is ANQGSEA in the germline V gene. The CDR3 totals 15 residues. The CDR3 nucleotides are TGCAGCGTTGAAGTTGCGCGGACGGACTACACTGAAGCTTTCTTT. It yields the protein CSVEVARTDYTEAFF.

The chain recombines TRBV4-3 with TRBJ2-1, with a possible D match to TRBD1 (5 bases). Trimming removed 2 bases from V and 0 bases from J, with 14 bases in between. The germline gives CDR1 LGHNA, CDR2 YSLEER. The CDR3 is made up of 17 amino acids. The CDR3 DNA reads TGCGCCAGCAGCCAAAACCCAGGGATAAGCTCCTACAATGAGCAGTTCTTC. Protein product: CASSQNPGISSYNEQFF.

The chain carries TRBV4-1 and TRBJ1-2; 8 positions agree with TRBD1. Germline V lookup: CDR1 MGHRA, CDR2 YSYEKL. V dropped 1 base and J dropped 0; count of bases not matched to a gene: 4. The CDR3 has 16 residues. CDR3 in DNA: TGCGCCAGCAGCCAAGGGGTACAGGGGGCTAACTATGGCTACACCTTC. This translates into CASSQGVQGANYGYTF.

The J gene is TRBJ1-2, the V gene TRBV27; 7 bases agree with TRBD1. The ends lost 5 bases at V and 6 bases at J; junction bases unmatched: 3. CDR3 size: 12 residues. From germline, CDR1 is MNHEY and CDR2 SMNVEV (reference sequence). CDR3: CASSDRVDGYTF. Here the CDR3 DNA reads TGTGCCAGCAGTGACAGGGTGGATGGCTACACCTTC.

This clone was counted only a few times. The chain employs TRBV19 and TRBJ2-7, with TRBD1 matching over 7 bases. Trimming took 4 bases from V and 5 from J; bases not matched to a gene: 8. The germline V gene has CDR1 LNHDA and CDR2 SQIVND (reference sequence). The CDR3 is 14 residues long. CDR3 sequence (DNA): TGTGCCAGTAGTAACCAGAGGGGGCTCAACGAGCAGTACTTC. It codes for CASSNQRGLNEQYF.

This clone was seen a handful of times. The junction departs from the called germline gene at one end, perhaps through a read error. This chain links TRBV18 with TRBJ1-2, with D perhaps matching TRBD1 (5 bases). This CDR3 has 16 amino acids. Looked up from germline, CDR1 is KGHSH and CDR2 is LQKENI. CDR3 protein: CASSPQGIDGWDGYPF. CDR3 coding DNA: TGTGCCAGCTCACCACAGGGGATAGACGGATGGGATGGCTACCCCTTC.

This clone was seen just once. In DNA form, the CDR3 reads TGTGCCAGCAGTTCCCCGACAGGGGGCGTCGAAAAACTGTTTTTT. It translates to CASSSPTGGVEKLFF. The rearrangement joins TRBV28 to TRBJ1-4; TRBD1 matches at 10 bases. CDR1 is MDHEN and CDR2 is SYDVKM in the germline V gene. J was trimmed by 8 bases and V by 4 bases; bases with no gene match: 7. This CDR3 spans 15 amino acids.

V usage is TRBV21-1 and J usage is TRBJ2-7; the table names TRBD1, a call not compared with the DNA. TRBV21-1 counts as a pseudogene. The CDR3 extends over 14 amino acids. For the CDR3, the DNA is TGTGCCAGCAGCAAATTGGCAGGGTCCGACGAGCAGTACTTC. Translating it yields CASSKLAGSDEQYF.

Regarding this clone: Compared with germline, one end of the junction differs, possibly owing to a read error. The chain links TRBV30 to TRBJ1-2; D gene uncertain. Germline values: CDR1 GTSNPN, CDR2 SVGIG (reference sequence). This CDR3 region has 13 residues. CDR3 nucleotide sequence: TGTGCCTGGAGTGTTTCATCGGACTATGGCTACCCCTTC. It encodes CAWSVSSDYGYPF.

This clone came up once. The chain carries TRBV28 and TRBJ1-1; no definite D call. Between the trimmed V and J ends, which lost 3 bases and 8 bases, there was a span of 7 bases. CDR3 length: 11 residues. CDR1 MDHEN and CDR2 SYDVKM come from the germline V gene. The CDR3: CASSLREEAFF. The CDR3 DNA is TGTGCCAGCAGTTTGCGAGAGGAAGCTTTCTTT.

The gene calls are TRBV6-5 and TRBJ2-3, with 9 bases that match TRBD2. V was pared by 5 bases and J by 1 base, with 4 bases of the junction left unmatched. Germline CDR1 reads MNHEY; CDR2 reads SVGAGI. This CDR3 has 15 amino acids. Written as DNA, the CDR3 is TGTGCCAGCAGTATAGCGGGGGCAGGCACAGATACGCAGTATTTT. Residues: CASSIAGAGTDTQYF.

V gene TRBV7-9 combines with J gene TRBJ2-2; a weak D match, TRBD1 (5 bases). V was clipped by 4 bases and J by 8 bases, with 14 bases between them. Germline CDR1 is SEHNR and CDR2 is FQNEAQ (reference sequence). CDR3 length equals 14 residues. The CDR3 DNA is TGTGCCAGCAGCTCCCAGGGTTTTGGTGGGGAGCTGTTTTTT. It translates to CASSSQGFGGELFF.

Note on this clone: The junction does not match germline at one end; this may be a read error. The gene calls are TRBV7-9 and TRBJ1-1, with D possibly matching TRBD1 (5 bases). The germline V gene encodes CDR1 SEHNR and CDR2 FQNEAQ (reference sequence). The CDR3 contains 15 residues. CDR3 amino acids: CSSSWWGRENTEAFF. CDR3 sequence (DNA): TGTTCCAGCAGCTGGTGGGGCAGAGAGAACACTGAAGCTTTCTTT.

Regarding this clone: Other DNA sequences in this sample translate to the same CDR3. The V call is TRBV27, the J call TRBJ1-4; 7 nucleotides agree with TRBD1. This CDR3 spans 14 amino acids. Trimming took 6 bases from V and 4 from J; bases not matched to a gene: 5. Looked up from germline, CDR1 is MNHEY and CDR2 is SMNVEV (reference sequence). The CDR3 DNA sequence: TGTGCCAGCAGCCGGGACAGAAATAATGAAAAACTGTTTTTT. It codes for CASSRDRNNEKLFF. The entire variable domain, with the rest obtained from reference TRBV27 and TRBJ1-4, is as follows: EAQVTQNPRYLITVTGKKLTVTCSQNMNHEYMSWYRQDPGLGLRQIYYSMNVEVTDKGDVPEGYKVSRKEKRNFPLILESPSPNQTSLYFCASSRDRNNEKLFFGSGTQLSVL.

This clone showed up just a few times. The chain uses TRBV19 and TRBJ1-3; no clear D gene. CDR3 length: 19 residues. V was pared by 8 bases and J by 0 bases, with 26 bases between. Germline V gene data show CDR1 as LNHDA and CDR2 as SQIVND (reference sequence). The chain's CDR3 is CASDGAARLIPSSGNTIYF. DNA for the CDR3: TGTGCCAGTGACGGTGCAGCCAGGCTCATACCGAGCTCTGGAAACACCATATATTTT.

On this clone itself: One end of the junction does not line up with germline, which may come from a read error. This rearrangement joins TRBV10-3 to TRBJ1-5; the D is unclear. CDR1 is ENHRY and CDR2 is SYGVKD in the germline V gene. The length of the CDR3 is 13 residues. The CDR3 sequence: CAIRRDSNQPQNF. Written as DNA, the CDR3 is TGTGCCATCAGGAGGGATAGCAATCAGCCCCAGAATTTT.

The V gene is TRBV7-2, the J gene TRBJ2-7; 11 bases line up with TRBD2. Germline lookup yields CDR1 SGHTA and CDR2 FQGNSA. Losses at the gene ends were 2 bases for V and 7 bases for J; bases not matched to a gene: 4. CDR3 length: 14 residues. Here the CDR3 DNA reads TGTGCCAGCAGCTTAAGGCTAGCGGGGGGTGAGCAGTACTTC. It translates to CASSLRLAGGEQYF. The full variable domain, its missing parts supplied by reference TRBV7-2 and TRBJ2-7, is GAGVSQSPSNKVTEKGKDVELRCDPISGHTALYWYRQSLGQGLEFLIYFQGNSAPDKSGLPSDRFSAERTGGSVSTLTIQRTQQEDSAVYLCASSLRLAGGEQYFGPGTRLTVT.